A selection of T cell receptor beta chains follows, all from one sample in a study of CD8 T cells in Susac syndrome. TCRdb used MiXCR to reprocess the immunoSEQ multiplex PCR reads, holding one entry per CDR3 protein. The table shows a few hundred thousand distinct CDR3 sequences, with about 85% occurring only once. Material: CD8+ T cells from PBMCs. The receptors here all came from a human donor with multiple sclerosis. The conserved cysteine and the conserved F or W are not part of the CDR3 here. Clone size is shown for a subset of rows, as once, few, many or a class of expanded clone.

V gene: TRBV7-9
J gene: TRBJ2-2
clone size: -
CDR3 protein: ASSPPRGTGELF

V gene: TRBV7-9
J gene: TRBJ2-3
clone size: -
CDR3 protein: ASSPRDGYTQY

V gene: TRBV30
J gene: TRBJ1-1
clone size: -
CDR3 protein: AWSVGGVEAF

V gene: TRBV7-2
J gene: TRBJ1-5
clone size: once
CDR3 protein: ASSSPGTEILSNQPQH

V gene: TRBV5-8
J gene: TRBJ2-1
clone size: -
CDR3 protein: ASSSPGGTYYNEQF

V gene: TRBV18
J gene: TRBJ2-4
clone size: -
CDR3 protein: ASSLRVLAKNIQY

V gene: TRBV7-2
J gene: TRBJ2-5
clone size: -
CDR3 protein: ASSFPGAAQETQY

V gene: TRBV20-1
J gene: TRBJ2-1
clone size: -
CDR3 protein: SALPPGVYSYNEQF

V gene: TRBV4-1
J gene: TRBJ2-7
clone size: -
CDR3 protein: ASSQGGTGSDYEQY

V gene: TRBV4-2
J gene: TRBJ2-2
clone size: -
CDR3 protein: ASSQGLEPTNTGELF

V gene: TRBV27
J gene: TRBJ2-1
clone size: -
CDR3 protein: ASSETDYNEQF

V gene: TRBV12-3/TRBV12-4
J gene: TRBJ1-1
clone size: -
CDR3 protein: ASSPRAAVNTEAF

V gene: TRBV7-9
J gene: TRBJ2-7
clone size: once
CDR3 protein: ASSYPEGGDSYEQY

V gene: TRBV5-6
J gene: TRBJ1-1
clone size: once
CDR3 protein: ASSLPRQNTEAF

V gene: TRBV29-1
J gene: TRBJ2-1
clone size: once
CDR3 protein: SAIKGEQF

V gene: TRBV27
J gene: TRBJ2-1
clone size: -
CDR3 protein: ASSLAGAWLDEQF

V gene: TRBV5-4
J gene: TRBJ2-2
clone size: -
CDR3 protein: ASSPDPTNTGELF

V gene: TRBV19
J gene: TRBJ1-1
clone size: -
CDR3 protein: ASSEALNTEAF

V gene: TRBV6-1
J gene: TRBJ2-1
clone size: -
CDR3 protein: ASSELLVTDYNEQF

V gene: TRBV4-2
J gene: TRBJ1-1
clone size: -
CDR3 protein: ASNAYPGQDDMNTEAF

V gene: TRBV29-1
J gene: TRBJ2-3
clone size: -
CDR3 protein: SVEDPRGDKFTDTQY

V gene: TRBV29-1
J gene: TRBJ2-3
clone size: -
CDR3 protein: SVPFPGLAGDTQY

V gene: TRBV30
J gene: TRBJ1-1
clone size: -
CDR3 protein: AWETGANTEAF

V gene: TRBV30
J gene: TRBJ2-7
clone size: -
CDR3 protein: AWSELGYEQY

V gene: TRBV29-1
J gene: TRBJ1-2
clone size: -
CDR3 protein: SVETWTGGLYGYT

V gene: TRBV4-1
J gene: TRBJ1-2
clone size: -
CDR3 protein: ASSQVEGGFYGYT

V gene: TRBV7-6
J gene: TRBJ2-7
clone size: once
CDR3 protein: ASSLDPSVGEQY

V gene: TRBV29-1
J gene: TRBJ2-7
clone size: -
CDR3 protein: SVGGSNPKYEQY

V gene: TRBV10-3
J gene: TRBJ2-3
clone size: -
CDR3 protein: ANAKGLADTQY

V gene: TRBV10-3
J gene: TRBJ2-7
clone size: -
CDR3 protein: AIRTGTSQYEQY

V gene: TRBV20-1
J gene: TRBJ2-7
clone size: -
CDR3 protein: SAVGTEQY

V gene: TRBV25-1
J gene: TRBJ2-5
clone size: -
CDR3 protein: ASSPDRVILAGTQETQY

V gene: TRBV20-1
J gene: TRBJ2-7
clone size: -
CDR3 protein: SARDRTDYEQY

V gene: TRBV19
J gene: TRBJ2-7
clone size: -
CDR3 protein: ASSVTSGGYVHEQY

V gene: TRBV2
J gene: TRBJ2-7
clone size: -
CDR3 protein: ASSEDRVYEQY